The T cell receptor beta chain under discussion was sequenced for a study of cytomegalovirus exposure and HLA in healthy donors. Germline CDR1 and CDR2: LNHDA and SQIVND (reference sequence). The V end lost 6 bases, the J end lost 0 bases, and 14 bases lay between the germline ends. The CDR3 spans 15 residues. Amplification used 60 Vbeta primers and 13 Jbeta primers. Here immunoSEQ multiplex PCR was the method, and the copy in TCRdb shows in-frame clones only, minus some. The table shows about 76,000 clones, with roughly 79% occurring only once. Of note for this clone: Its antigen is unknown.

Study-level findings and limits: Later analysis associated a missense DCLRE1C variant with TCR beta V- and J-gene trimming.

This receptor was taken from a woman younger than 45 in good health and CMV-seronegative. V gene TRBV19 combines with J gene TRBJ2-5; a possible D gene is TRBD2 (5 bases). Sequencing was carried out using PBMCs. CDR3 loop: CASRSRAQNQETQYF. The CDR3 region has the DNA TGTGCCAGTAGATCGAGGGCCCAGAACCAAGAGACCCAGTACTTC.